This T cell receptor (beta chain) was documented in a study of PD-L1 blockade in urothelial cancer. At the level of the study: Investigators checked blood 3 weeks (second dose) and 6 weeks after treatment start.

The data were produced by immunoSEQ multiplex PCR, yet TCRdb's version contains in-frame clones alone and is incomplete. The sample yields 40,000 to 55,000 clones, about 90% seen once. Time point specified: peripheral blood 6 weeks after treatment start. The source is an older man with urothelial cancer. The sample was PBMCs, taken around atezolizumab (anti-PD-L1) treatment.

CDR3 amino acids: CASSLSGTSTDTQYF. Written as DNA, the CDR3 is TGCGCCAGCAGCTTAAGCGGGACTAGCACAGATACGCAGTATTTT. The chain employs TRBV4-1 and TRBJ2-3; 7 bases are a match to TRBD2. CDR1 is MGHRA, CDR2 YSYEKL, per germline. The ends lost 5 bases at V and 0 bases at J; junction bases unmatched: 5. The CDR3 consists of 15 residues.